The TCR beta chain described here comes from a study of T cells in Graves' hyperthyroidism and ophthalmopathy. Study-level background: Peripheral blood was acquired at first diagnosis, ahead of any therapy whatsoever.

Ophthalmopathy patients showed a Clinical Activity Score of at least 3, NOSPECS grade of at least 4 and duration under 3 months. Amplification targeted TCR beta CDR3 regions from RNA transcripts. Primed by the HTBI set, a first-round RT-PCR was run on the TCR CDR3. MiXCR was run by TCRdb on the multiplex PCR reads, yielding one entry per CDR3 protein. The table has fewer than 450,000 distinct CDR3 sequences, approximately 14% seen once. Germline V gene lookup returns CDR1 SGHTA and CDR2 FQGTGA. The CDR3 length is 15 residues. V lost 5 bases and J 0 bases, leaving 12 bases between the germline ends. This clonotype came up many times.

The gene calls are TRBV7-3 and TRBJ2-3; D possibly matches TRBD1 or TRBD2 (6 bases each). The sequenced sample consisted of blood. This clonotype was sampled from a woman aged 60-75 years with Graves' ophthalmopathy. Written as DNA, the CDR3 is TGTGCCAGCAGCCGCGGGACAAGGAGCACAGATACGCAGTATTTT. As protein: CASSRGTRSTDTQYF. The entire variable domain, with the rest obtained from reference TRBV7-3 and TRBJ2-3, is as follows: GAGVSQTPSNKVTEKGKYVELRCDPISGHTALYWYRQSLGQGPEFLIYFQGTGAADDSGLPNDRFFAVRPEGSVSTLKIQRTERGDSAVYLCASSRGTRSTDTQYFGPGTRLTVL.